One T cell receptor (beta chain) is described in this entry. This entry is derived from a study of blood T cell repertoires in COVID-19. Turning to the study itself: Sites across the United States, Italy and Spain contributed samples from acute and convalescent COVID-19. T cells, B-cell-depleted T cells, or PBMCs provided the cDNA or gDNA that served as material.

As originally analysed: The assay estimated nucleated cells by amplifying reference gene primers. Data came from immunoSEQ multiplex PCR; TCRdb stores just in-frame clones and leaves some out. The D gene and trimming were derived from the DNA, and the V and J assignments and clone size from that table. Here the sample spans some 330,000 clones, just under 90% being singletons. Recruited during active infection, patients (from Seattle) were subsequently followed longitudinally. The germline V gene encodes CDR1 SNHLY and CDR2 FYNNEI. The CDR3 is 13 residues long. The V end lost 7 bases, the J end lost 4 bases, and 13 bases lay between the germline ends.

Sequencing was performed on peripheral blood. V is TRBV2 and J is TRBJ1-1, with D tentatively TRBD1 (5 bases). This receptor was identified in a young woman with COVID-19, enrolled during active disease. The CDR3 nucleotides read TGTGCCAGCAATATCGGGGGGGGCACTGAAGCTTTCTTT. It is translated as CASNIGGGTEAFF. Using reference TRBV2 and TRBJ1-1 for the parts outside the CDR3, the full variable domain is EPEVTQTPSHQVTQMGQEVILRCVPISNHLYFYWYRQILGQKVEFLVSFYNNEISEKSEIFDDQFSVERPDGSNFTLKIRSTKLEDSAMYFCASNIGGGTEAFFGQGTRLTVV.